What follows are 24 T cell receptor beta chains derived from one specimen sequenced in a study of cytotoxic CD8 clonotypes in ibrutinib-treated CLL. The method was immunoSEQ multiplex PCR; TCRdb's version includes in-frame clones alone and lacks a portion of them. The sample has some 130,000 clones, less than 90% seen once; the top ten hold less than 4%. The material sequenced was PBMCs, taken after 24 months of ibrutinib treatment. These receptors were obtained from a human donor with chronic lymphocytic leukemia.

J is TRBJ2-7 and V is TRBV6-5; D not certain. The CDR3 length is 14 residues. Per the germline V gene, CDR1 is MNHEY and CDR2 is SVGAGI. Trimming removed 6 bases at V and 1 base at J, with 13 bases between. CDR3 coding DNA: TGTGCCAGCAGAGACACCAGTTTTTCCTACGAGCAGTACTTC. Its protein is CASRDTSFSYEQYF.

The rearrangement joins TRBV6-5 to TRBJ1-6, with 8 bases matching TRBD1. The length of the CDR3 is 15 residues. CDR1 and CDR2 (germline): MNHEY, SVGAGI. V trimming: 6 bases; J trimming: 2 bases; junction bases outside the gene matches: 3. Here the CDR3 DNA reads TGTGCCAGCAGCCGGGACAGGCCCTATAATTCACCCCTCCACTTT. Amino acids: CASSRDRPYNSPLHF.

The sample holds a few counts of this clone. The rearrangement joins TRBV5-1 to TRBJ1-6; D uncertain. V was shortened by 8 bases and J by 8 bases, with 14 bases between the two germline ends. This CDR3 is 13 amino acids long. CDR1 is SGHRS and CDR2 is YFSETQ in the germline V gene. This CDR3 is CASRQQADSPLHF. For the CDR3, the DNA is TGCGCCAGTCGACAACAAGCTGATTCACCCCTCCACTTT.

This clone was detected once. The chain links TRBV19 to TRBJ1-5; 9 nucleotides align to TRBD1. This CDR3 region has 17 residues. Germline trimming cut 0 bases from V and 4 bases from J; bases unmatched to any gene: 7. Looked up from germline, CDR1 is LNHDA and CDR2 is SQIVND (reference sequence). The DNA for the CDR3 is TGTGCCAGTAGTATAGATCACAGGGGGCGAGGTAATCAGCCCCAGCATTTT. Translated, it gives CASSIDHRGRGNQPQHF.

The rearrangement uses TRBV12-5 and TRBJ2-3; the match to TRBD1 covers 9 bases. The junction had 6 bases not matched to a gene; V was cut back by 0 bases and J by 5 bases. Germline V gives CDR1 LGHNT, CDR2 FRNRAP. The length of the CDR3 is 16 residues. The CDR3 loop is CASGLVLDRGLDTQYF. As DNA, the CDR3 is TGTGCTAGTGGTTTGGTACTCGACAGGGGGTTAGATACGCAGTATTTT.

This CDR3 is CAEWDTSTDTQYF. For the CDR3, the DNA is TGTGCCGAGTGGGACACTTCCACAGATACGCAGTATTTT. The chain employs TRBV19 and TRBJ2-3; perhaps TRBD1 as D (6 bases). This CDR3 is built from 13 residues. In germline, CDR1 is LNHDA, CDR2 SQIVND (reference sequence). V lost 11 bases, J lost 2 bases, and 14 bases lay in between. The full variable domain, completed using reference TRBV19 and TRBJ2-3, is DGGITQSPKYLFRKEGQNVTLSCEQNLNHDAMYWYRQDPGQGLRLIYYSQIVNDFQKGDIAEGYSVSREKKESFPLTVTSAQKNPTAFYLCAEWDTSTDTQYFGPGTRLTVL.

The V call is TRBV6-6, the J call TRBJ1-1; D uncertain. Germline values: CDR1 MNHNY, CDR2 SVGAGI (reference sequence). V was clipped by 7 bases and J by 1 base, with 4 bases between them. CDR3 size: 11 residues. CDR3 nucleotide sequence: TGTGCCAGCATCCGGAACACTGAAGCTTTCTTT. Residues: CASIRNTEAFF.

CDR3 protein: CASSETQAYGYTF. CDR3 nucleotides: TGTGCCAGCAGTGAGACGCAGGCCTATGGCTACACCTTC. The chain links TRBV6-1 to TRBJ1-2; D gene unclear. The CDR3 sequence is 13 residues long. The germline gives CDR1 MNHNS, CDR2 SASEGT. V lost 3 bases, J lost 4 bases, and 9 bases lay in between.

The V and J genes are TRBV6-1 and TRBJ1-4; 8 bases match TRBD1. In germline, CDR1 is MNHNS, CDR2 SASEGT. V gave up 5 bases and J gave up 7 bases; unmatched junction bases: 9. The CDR3 has 15 amino acids. This CDR3 is CASSMLRGQSEKLFF. The CDR3 DNA is TGTGCCAGCAGTATGCTCAGGGGGCAGAGTGAAAAACTGTTTTTT.

This rearrangement joins TRBV7-3 to TRBJ2-2; TRBD1 matches at 8 bases. Germline assignment: CDR1 SGHTA and CDR2 FQGTGA. Germline trimming cut 0 bases from V and 10 bases from J; bases unmatched to any gene: 1. This CDR3 region has 13 residues. CDR3 residues: CASSLTDREELFF. The DNA for the CDR3 is TGTGCCAGCAGCTTAACGGACAGGGAGGAGCTGTTTTTT.

This clone was recorded once. This chain connects TRBV5-5 to TRBJ2-3; the D is unclear. The CDR3 contains 12 residues. The germline V gene encodes CDR1 SGHKS and CDR2 YYEKEE (reference sequence). The V end lost 4 bases, the J end lost 4 bases, and 7 bases lay between the germline ends. CDR3 sequence (DNA): TGTGCCAGCAGCGTAGGACCAGATACGCAGTATTTT. Translation: CASSVGPDTQYF.

V and J are TRBV10-3 and TRBJ1-1; D unclear. The CDR3 covers 11 residues. V gave up 10 bases and J gave up 1 base, with 7 bases separating them. The germline V gene encodes CDR1 ENHRY and CDR2 SYGVKD. CDR3 sequence: CATFENTEAFF. The DNA of the CDR3 is TGTGCCACCTTCGAGAACACTGAAGCTTTCTTT.

The chain couples TRBV6-6 to TRBJ2-5; D might be TRBD2 (7 bases). Germline CDR1 is MNHNY and CDR2 is SVGAGI (reference sequence). Trimming shortened V by 6 bases and J by 5 bases, and 16 bases separated the two germline ends. The CDR3 has 14 residues. In nucleotides, the CDR3 is TGTGCCAGCAGCCCCCCCGGGGGGCCGGAGACCCAGTACTTC. This encodes CASSPPGGPETQYF.

This clone was observed once. The V and J genes are TRBV19 and TRBJ1-2; D ambiguous. Trimming cost V 8 bases and J 4 bases, with 14 bases left between them. The CDR3 totals 13 residues. Germline CDR1 is LNHDA and CDR2 is SQIVND (reference sequence). The CDR3 here is CASHTDLLYGYTF. DNA for the CDR3: TGTGCCAGTCACACCGACCTCCTCTATGGCTACACCTTC.

Only a few counts were recorded for this clone. The chain recombines TRBV4-1 with TRBJ1-5; no clear D. The length of the CDR3 is 15 residues. The V gene lost 0 bases and the J gene lost 3 bases, with 9 bases spanning the gap. Germline V gene data show CDR1 as MGHRA and CDR2 as YSYEKL. The CDR3 loop is CASSQDYGTNQPQHF. CDR3 nucleotide sequence: TGCGCCAGCAGCCAAGATTACGGAACCAATCAGCCCCAGCATTTT.

V is TRBV6-4 and J is TRBJ1-5, with D unresolved. CDR1 MRHNA and CDR2 SNTAGT come from the germline V gene. Trimming pared 4 bases from V and 7 bases from J, leaving 14 bases between. The CDR3 consists of 14 residues. DNA for the CDR3: TGTGCCAGCAGTGTAGAGTGGGGAAGGCAGCCCCAGCATTTT. Translated: CASSVEWGRQPQHF.

The chain recombines TRBV30 with TRBJ2-2, with D possibly being TRBD1 (6 bases). Germline V lookup: CDR1 GTSNPN, CDR2 SVGIG (reference sequence). CDR3 size: 17 residues. V shed 2 bases and J shed 4 bases, with 20 bases lying between them. CDR3 nucleotides: TGTGCCTGGAGTCCCCTGGGACAAATCTTGGGCACCGGGGAGCTGTTTTTT. It codes for CAWSPLGQILGTGELFF. Full variable domain (outside the CDR3, taken from reference TRBV30 and TRBJ2-2): SQTIHQWPATLVQPVGSPLSLECTVEGTSNPNLYWYRQAAGRGLQLLFYSVGIGQISSEVPQNLSASRPQDRQFILSSKKLLLSDSGFYLCAWSPLGQILGTGELFFGEGSRLTVL.

V gene TRBV5-1 combines with J gene TRBJ2-7; D unclear. CDR1 SGHRS and CDR2 YFSETQ come from the germline V gene. This CDR3 region has 14 residues. V was cut by 1 base and J by 5 bases, with 13 bases left in between. The DNA of the CDR3 is TGCGCCAGCAGCTTGTCAGGACCACGGGACGAGCAGTACTTC. It codes for CASSLSGPRDEQYF.

The V and J genes are TRBV5-1 and TRBJ2-3; D gene unclear. The germline V gene encodes CDR1 SGHRS and CDR2 YFSETQ. The CDR3 sequence is 15 residues long. Trimming pared 1 base from V and 4 bases from J, leaving 13 bases between. In DNA, the CDR3 is TGCGCCAGCAGCTTGTCAGCCAGAACCCCAGATACGCAGTATTTT. Translation: CASSLSARTPDTQYF.

V usage is TRBV28 and J usage is TRBJ2-2, with D uncertain. CDR1 MDHEN and CDR2 SYDVKM come from the germline V gene. The CDR3 extends over 12 amino acids. V was shortened by 2 bases and J by 5 bases, with 3 bases between the two germline ends. CDR3 bases: TGTGCCAGCAGTTTACAAACCGGGGAGCTGTTTTTT. Protein: CASSLQTGELFF.

This clone was detected a few times. The CDR3 region is CAISEGQAYEQYF. The CDR3 region has the DNA TGTGCCATCAGTGAAGGACAGGCCTACGAGCAGTACTTC. The V and J genes are TRBV10-3 and TRBJ2-7, with 7 bases aligning to TRBD1. CDR1 ENHRY and CDR2 SYGVKD come from the germline V gene. CDR3 length: 13 residues. The junction had 1 base not matched to a gene; V was cut back by 3 bases and J by 2 bases.

V and J are TRBV4-3 and TRBJ1-1; D call uncertain. The germline V gene encodes CDR1 LGHNA and CDR2 YSLEER. The CDR3 has 15 residues. V dropped 0 bases and J dropped 3 bases, with 11 bases sitting between them. The CDR3 sequence is CASSQDRIRYTEAFF. CDR3 coding DNA: TGCGCCAGCAGCCAAGATAGGATCAGGTACACTGAAGCTTTCTTT.

J is TRBJ2-7 and V is TRBV19; D possibly corresponds to TRBD2 (7 bases). Germline V gene sequence: CDR1 LNHDA, CDR2 SQIVND (reference sequence). CDR3 length: 14 residues. V dropped 9 bases and J dropped 4 bases, with 19 bases sitting between them. In nucleotides, the CDR3 is TGTGCCAGCAGAAGAAGGGGGGGTTCGTACGAGCAGTACTTC. Translated: CASRRRGGSYEQYF.

This chain links TRBV28 with TRBJ2-5, with TRBD1 as a possible D gene (6 bases). The CDR3 spans 17 residues. Germline V gene sequence: CDR1 MDHEN, CDR2 SYDVKM. Trimming took off 4 bases at V and 0 bases at J, with 18 bases between the two ends. The CDR3 DNA follows: TGTGCCAGCAGTTCCGGGACGACAGGCACGTACCAAGAGACCCAGTACTTC. Translating gives CASSSGTTGTYQETQYF.